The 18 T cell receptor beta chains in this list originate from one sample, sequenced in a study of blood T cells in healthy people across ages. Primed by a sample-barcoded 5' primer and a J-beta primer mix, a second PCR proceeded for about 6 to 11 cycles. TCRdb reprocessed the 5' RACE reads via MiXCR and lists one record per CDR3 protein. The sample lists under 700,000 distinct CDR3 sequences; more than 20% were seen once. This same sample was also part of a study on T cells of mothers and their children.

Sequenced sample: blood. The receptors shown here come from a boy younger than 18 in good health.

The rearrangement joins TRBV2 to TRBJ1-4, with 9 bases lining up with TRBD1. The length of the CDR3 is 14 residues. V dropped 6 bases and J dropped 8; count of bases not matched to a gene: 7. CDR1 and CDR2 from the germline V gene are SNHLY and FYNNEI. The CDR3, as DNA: TGTGCCAGCAGAGTGGGACAGGGAAGGGAAAAACTGTTTTTT. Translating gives CASRVGQGREKLFF.

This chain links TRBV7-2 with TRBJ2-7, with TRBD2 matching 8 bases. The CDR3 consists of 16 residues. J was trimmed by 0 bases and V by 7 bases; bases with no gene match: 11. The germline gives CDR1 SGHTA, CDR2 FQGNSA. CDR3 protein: CASTSFAGGSSYEQYF. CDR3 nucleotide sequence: TGTGCCAGCACCTCCTTTGCGGGAGGTAGCTCCTACGAGCAGTACTTC.

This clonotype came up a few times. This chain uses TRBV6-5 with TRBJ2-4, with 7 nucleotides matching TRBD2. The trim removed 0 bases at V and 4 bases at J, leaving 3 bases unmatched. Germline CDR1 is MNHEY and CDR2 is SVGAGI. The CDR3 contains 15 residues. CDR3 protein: CASSYSVAGKNIQYF. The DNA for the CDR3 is TGTGCCAGCAGTTACTCGGTAGCGGGTAAAAACATTCAGTACTTC.

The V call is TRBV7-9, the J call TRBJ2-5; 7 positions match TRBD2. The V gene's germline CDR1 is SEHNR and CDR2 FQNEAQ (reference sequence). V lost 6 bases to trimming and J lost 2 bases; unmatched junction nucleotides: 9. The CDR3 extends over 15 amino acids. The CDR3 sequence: CASRTGLRGQETQYF. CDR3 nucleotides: TGTGCCAGCAGGACTGGGTTGCGGGGGCAAGAGACCCAGTACTTC.

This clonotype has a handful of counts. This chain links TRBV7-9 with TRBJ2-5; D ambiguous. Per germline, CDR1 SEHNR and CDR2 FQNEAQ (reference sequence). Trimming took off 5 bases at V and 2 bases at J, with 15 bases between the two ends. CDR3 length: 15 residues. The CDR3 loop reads CASSPRLHKQETQYF. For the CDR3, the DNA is TGTGCCAGCAGCCCCCGTTTGCACAAGCAAGAGACCCAGTACTTC.

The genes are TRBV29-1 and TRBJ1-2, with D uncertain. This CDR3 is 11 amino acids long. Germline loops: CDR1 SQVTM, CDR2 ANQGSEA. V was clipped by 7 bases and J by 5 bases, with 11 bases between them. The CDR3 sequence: CSAADVYGYTF. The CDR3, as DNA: TGCAGCGCTGCGGATGTTTATGGCTACACCTTC.

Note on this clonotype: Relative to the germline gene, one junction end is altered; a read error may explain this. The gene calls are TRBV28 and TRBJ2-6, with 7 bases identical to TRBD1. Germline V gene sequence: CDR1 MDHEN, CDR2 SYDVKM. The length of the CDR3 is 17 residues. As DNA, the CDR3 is TGTGCCGGCAGAACGACAGGGTGGCCCTCTGGGGCCAACGTCCTGACTTTC. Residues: CAGRTTGWPSGANVLTF.

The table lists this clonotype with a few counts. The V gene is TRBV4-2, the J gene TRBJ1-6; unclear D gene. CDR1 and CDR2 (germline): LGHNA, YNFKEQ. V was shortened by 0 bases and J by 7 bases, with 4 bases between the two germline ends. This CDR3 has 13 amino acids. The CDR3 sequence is CASSQDKNSPLHF. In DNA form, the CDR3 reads TGTGCCAGCAGCCAAGACAAGAATTCACCCCTCCACTTT.

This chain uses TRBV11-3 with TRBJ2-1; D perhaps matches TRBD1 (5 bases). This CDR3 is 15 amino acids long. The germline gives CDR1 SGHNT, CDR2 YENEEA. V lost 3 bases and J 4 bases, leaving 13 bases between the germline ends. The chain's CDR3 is CASSFSGQAYNEQFF. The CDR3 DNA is TGTGCCAGCAGCTTTTCAGGGCAGGCATACAATGAGCAGTTCTTC. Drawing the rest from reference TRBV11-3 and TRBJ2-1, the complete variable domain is EAGVVQSPRYKIIEKKQPVAFWCNPISGHNTLYWYLQNLGQGPELLIRYENEEAVDDSQLPKDRFSAERLKGVDSTLKIQPAELGDSAVYLCASSFSGQAYNEQFFGPGTRLTVL.

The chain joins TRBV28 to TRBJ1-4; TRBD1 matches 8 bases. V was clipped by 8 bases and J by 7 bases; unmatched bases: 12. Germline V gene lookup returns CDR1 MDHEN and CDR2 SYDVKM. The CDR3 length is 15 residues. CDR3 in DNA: TGTGCCAGCGGTTCGATACAGGGGGTTGGTGAAAAACTGTTTTTT. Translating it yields CASGSIQGVGEKLFF.

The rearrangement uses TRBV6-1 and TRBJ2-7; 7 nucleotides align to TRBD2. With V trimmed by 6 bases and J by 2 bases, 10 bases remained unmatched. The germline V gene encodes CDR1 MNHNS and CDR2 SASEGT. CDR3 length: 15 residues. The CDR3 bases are TGTGCCAGCAGCTTGGGGAGGGAGGGGCCCTACGAGCAGTACTTC. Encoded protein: CASSLGREGPYEQYF.

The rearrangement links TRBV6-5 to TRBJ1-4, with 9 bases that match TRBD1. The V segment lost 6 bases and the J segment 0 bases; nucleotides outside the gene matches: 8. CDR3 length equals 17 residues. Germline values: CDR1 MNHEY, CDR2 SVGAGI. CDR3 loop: CASSPLTGGTTNEKLFF. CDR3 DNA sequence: TGTGCCAGCAGCCCCCTGACAGGGGGAACAACTAATGAAAAACTGTTTTTT.

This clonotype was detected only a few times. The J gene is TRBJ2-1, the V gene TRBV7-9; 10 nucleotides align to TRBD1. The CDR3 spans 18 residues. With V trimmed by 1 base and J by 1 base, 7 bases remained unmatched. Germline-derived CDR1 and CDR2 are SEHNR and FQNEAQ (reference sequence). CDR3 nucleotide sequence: TGTGCCAGCAGCTTAGGCGACAGGGGGCGGGTATCCTACAATGAGCAGTTCTTC. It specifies CASSLGDRGRVSYNEQFF. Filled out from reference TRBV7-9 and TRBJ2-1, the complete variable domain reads DTGVSQNPRHKITKRGQNVTFRCDPISEHNRLYWYRQTLGQGPEFLTYFQNEAQLEKSRLLSDRFSAERPKGSFSTLEIQRTEQGDSAMYLCASSLGDRGRVSYNEQFFGPGTRLTVL.

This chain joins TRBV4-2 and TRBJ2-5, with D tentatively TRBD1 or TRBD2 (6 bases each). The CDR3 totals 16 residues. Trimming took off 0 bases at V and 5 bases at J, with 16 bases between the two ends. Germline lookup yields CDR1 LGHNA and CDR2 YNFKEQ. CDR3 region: CASSQDRGRGVETQYF. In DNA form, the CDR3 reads TGTGCCAGCAGCCAAGATCGGGGGCGGGGTGTTGAGACCCAGTACTTC.

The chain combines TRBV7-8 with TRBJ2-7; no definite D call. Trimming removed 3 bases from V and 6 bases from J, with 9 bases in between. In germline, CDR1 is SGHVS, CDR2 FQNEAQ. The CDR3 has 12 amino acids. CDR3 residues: CASSLGNREQYF. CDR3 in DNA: TGTGCCAGCAGCTTGGGCAACCGCGAGCAGTACTTC.

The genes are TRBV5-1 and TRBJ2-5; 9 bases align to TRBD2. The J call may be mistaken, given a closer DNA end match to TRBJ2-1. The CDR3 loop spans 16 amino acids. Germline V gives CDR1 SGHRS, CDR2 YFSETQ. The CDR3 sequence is CASSVSLGGRAGEQFF. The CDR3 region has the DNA TGCGCCAGCAGCGTCTCTCTGGGCGGGAGGGCCGGTGAGCAGTTCTTC.

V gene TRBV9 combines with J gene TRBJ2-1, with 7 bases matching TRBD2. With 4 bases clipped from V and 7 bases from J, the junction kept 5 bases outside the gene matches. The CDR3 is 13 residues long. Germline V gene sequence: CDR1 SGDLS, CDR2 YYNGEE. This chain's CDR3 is CASSSLAENEQFF. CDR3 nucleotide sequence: TGTGCCAGCAGCTCGCTAGCGGAAAATGAGCAGTTCTTC.

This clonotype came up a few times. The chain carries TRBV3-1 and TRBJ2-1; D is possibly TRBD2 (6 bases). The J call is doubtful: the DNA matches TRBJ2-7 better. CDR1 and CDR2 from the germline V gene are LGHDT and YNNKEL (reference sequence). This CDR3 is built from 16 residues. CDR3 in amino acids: CASSQDQGLEGGEQYF. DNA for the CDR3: TGTGCCAGCAGCCAAGATCAGGGTTTGGAGGGAGGCGAGCAGTACTTC.